This T cell receptor (beta chain) stems from a study of T cell repertoires in cytomegalovirus infection. About the research overall: Newly reported HLA-C-restricted and thoroughly characterized HLA-B-restricted CMV epitopes were employed. General study results and limits: CMV-specific TCR beta clonotypes restricted by HLA-C dominated the ex vivo response.

Germline CDR1 is SGHTS and CDR2 is YDEGEE. The germline V and J ends were trimmed by 0 bases and 1 base, with 23 bases remaining between them. This CDR3 region has 19 residues. As to this clonotype: Its antigen is undetermined.

TCRdb re-called the reads with MiXCR, one entry per CDR3 protein. The top ten hold roughly 50% of the sample, which has some 500,000 distinct CDR3 sequences, 40% seen once. The source of this sequence is a human donor in good health (CMV status not recorded). Some clones in this sample may be carry-over from other donors' samples. The J gene is TRBJ2-7, the V gene TRBV5-8, with D perhaps matching TRBD2 (5 bases). Sample: cultured PBMCs, taken from culture after CMV antigen stimulation. CDR3 residues: CASSLGYAFLGSGSYEQYF. CDR3 sequence (DNA): TGTGCCAGCAGCTTGGGCTACGCCTTTCTGGGCAGCGGTTCCTACGAGCAGTACTTC. The full variable domain, completed using reference TRBV5-8 and TRBJ2-7, is EAGVTQSPTHLIKTRGQQATLRCSPISGHTSVYWYQQALGLGLQFLLWYDEGEERNRGNFPPRFSGRQFPNYSSELNVNALELEDSALYLCASSLGYAFLGSGSYEQYFGPGTRLTVT.